This entry is about one T cell receptor beta chain. Its antigen is not identified. Vbeta (60) and Jbeta (13) primers were used in the PCR. Measured with immunoSEQ multiplex PCR; TCRdb has only the in-frame clones, and not every one. The sample lists fewer than 200,000 clones, roughly 87% occurring once. CDR3 length equals 14 residues. Germline CDR1 and CDR2: MNHNS and SASEGT. Trimming removed 6 bases at V and 1 base at J, with 12 bases between. This sample was taken from a study of cytomegalovirus exposure and HLA in healthy donors. Across the study: Genotyping of 400 or so donors showed that over 65% belonged to the Caucasian-associated ancestry cluster.

Findings and limits, study-wide: A later analysis reportedly found that, within productive TCRs, an Asian-associated ancestry cluster had fewer N-insertions than the mean observed across the roughly 730 donors. Per published reports, the classifier diagnosed cytomegalovirus status with high specificity and sensitivity. Earlier findings revealed that most TCR beta V segments proved productive either about 87% or about 30% of the time.

The chain uses TRBV6-1 and TRBJ1-2; possibly TRBD1 for D (5 bases). The receptor was derived from a girl in the first two years of life in good health and CMV-seronegative. Sequencing was done on a sample of PBMCs. CDR3 DNA: TGTGCCAGCAGAGAGGGCGGGGGTAACTATGGCTACACCTTC. Protein product: CASREGGGNYGYTF.